This is a list of T cell receptor beta chains from one sample in a study of T cells in Graves' hyperthyroidism and ophthalmopathy. In TCRdb, the multiplex PCR reads were re-called with MiXCR into one record per CDR3 protein. Seen here are fewer than 500,000 distinct CDR3 sequences, more than 14% observed once, and the top ten hold around a fifth. The sample was blood. The receptors were sampled from a woman in her thirties with Graves' ophthalmopathy. The CDR3 runs from the conserved cysteine through the conserved F or W.

TRBJ2-3 16 TRBV12-3/TRBV12-4 CASSSGRRAGTDTQYF
TRBJ2-3 14 TRBV20-1 CSAHPGGGPDTQYF
TRBJ2-7 13 TRBV30 CAWSPSPAGEQYF
TRBJ2-6 16 TRBV6-1 CASGSPGDSGANVLTF
TRBJ1-6 13 TRBV20-1 CSAVTGSNSPLHF
TRBJ1-5 14 TRBV9 CASSETGYNQPQHF
TRBJ1-4 15 TRBV20-1 CSATQDSATNEKLFF
TRBJ2-1 18 TRBV20-1 CSARVFTSGGKLYNEQFF
TRBJ2-1 17 TRBV24-1 CATSEPEAGLAEIEQFF
TRBJ2-1 17 TRBV20-1 CSAREGGSGGFIHEQFF
TRBJ2-1 17 TRBV6-2/TRBV6-3 CATNSRTTPEKYNEQFF
TRBJ1-6 12 TRBV5-5 CASSLLSSPLHF
TRBJ1-6 17 TRBV5-8 CASSRDRDFLLDSPLHF
TRBJ1-4 15 TRBV6-1 CASSRRGGTNEKLFF
TRBJ2-7 14 TRBV12-3/TRBV12-4 CASSAERTGNEQYF
TRBJ2-7 15 TRBV3-1 CASSQAGGLVHEQYF
TRBJ2-5 14 TRBV29-1 CSVPGTGVRETQYF
TRBJ2-6 14 TRBV12-3/TRBV12-4 CASSLATGANVLTF
TRBJ2-1 18 TRBV28 CASSKIAGGRSSYNEQFF
TRBJ2-1 13 TRBV28 CASSATGRGEQFF
TRBJ2-3 17 TRBV3-1 CASSPQIAGGREDTQYF